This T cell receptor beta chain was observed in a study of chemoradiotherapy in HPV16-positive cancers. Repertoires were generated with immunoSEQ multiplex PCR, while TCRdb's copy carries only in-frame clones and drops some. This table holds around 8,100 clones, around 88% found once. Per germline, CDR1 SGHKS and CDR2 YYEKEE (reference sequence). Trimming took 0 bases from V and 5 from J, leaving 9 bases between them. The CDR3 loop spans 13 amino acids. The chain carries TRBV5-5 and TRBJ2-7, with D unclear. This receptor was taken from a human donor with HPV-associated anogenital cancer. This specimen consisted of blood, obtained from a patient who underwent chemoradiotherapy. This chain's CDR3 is CASSLGATHEQYF. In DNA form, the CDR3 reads TGTGCCAGCAGCTTGGGCGCAACCCACGAGCAGTACTTC.